This record looks at one T cell receptor (beta chain) sequence and its context. Its antigen remains unidentified. Qualities for individual bases were not recorded, and no much larger clone is one base off. The hyperthyroidism patients were 18 to 65 years old and newly diagnosed, with a disease duration of less than 2 months. Patients with other autoimmune diseases, uncontrolled infections, pregnancy or lactation were excluded from the study. Diagnosis relied on clinical symptoms, serum thyroxine, TRAb, thyroid ultrasound and orbital computed tomography. Total RNA was extracted with Trizol reagent and quality-checked on an Agilent 2100 Bioanalyzer. This sample is part of a study of Graves' ophthalmopathy and Graves' hyperthyroidism (dated by TCRdb to the late 2010s). Concerning the study at large: Hyperthyroidism was considered stable if no progression to ophthalmopathy occurred within 18 months of follow-up. In a handful of hyperthyroidism patients, the T-cell repertoire of thyroid tissue was compared with the T-cell repertoire of blood. After sampling, hyperthyroidism patients received methimazole starting at 30 mg daily, and ophthalmopathy patients received high-dose intravenous methylprednisolone. An independent validation cohort was composed of 18 hyperthyroidism patients and approximately 15 patients who later progressed from hyperthyroidism to ophthalmopathy. The study used TCR beta repertoire signatures to distinguish Graves' ophthalmopathy from Graves' hyperthyroidism and to predict progression to ophthalmopathy. In total, approximately 130 blood samples were TCR-sequenced: 43 ophthalmopathy, 80 or so hyperthyroidism and roughly 17 hyperthyroidism-to-ophthalmopathy patients. To explore V-J signatures that distinguish ophthalmopathy from hyperthyroidism, a discovery set of 95 to 100 patients was enrolled, made up of more than 40 with ophthalmopathy and 57 with stable hyperthyroidism. Study-wide conclusions, independent of this receptor: No statistical method was used to predetermine the sample size, and group allocation was not hidden from the investigators. Most of the expanded thyroid clonotypes with a frequency above 0.001 were also detected in blood, and it was suggested that the thyroid immune response may be reflected by blood repertoires. In validation, the model predicted ophthalmopathy progression with about 70% sensitivity and around 72% specificity; some 13 predicted patients were CT-confirmed with GO in a median of approximately 6.2 months. Ophthalmopathy was separated from stable hyperthyroidism by the 13-signature model with 85% to 90% sensitivity and about 81% specificity in cross-validation and with 80%/75% in the test set.

For repertoire sequencing, the TCR beta CDR3 regions were amplified from RNA transcripts. The first round of RT-PCR was done with HTBI primers and the Qiagen OneStep RT-PCR kit, and was followed by a second round of multiplex PCR, then size selection and purification. Libraries were sequenced on an Illumina HiSeq2000 using paired-end 100 bp reads. Concerning the study's data processing: SOAPnuke was used for read processing, and reads with adapters, uncalled bases, a mean Phred below 15, or no exact constant-primer or identifier match were discarded. COPE v1.2.5 was used to merge the high-quality paired reads. Unique nucleotide sequences were defined as clonotypes and aligned to IMGT TRB V, D and J references using MiTCR v1.1. Analysis was restricted to V-J combinations with a frequency above 0.0001, which covered just over 98% of repertoires. For each V-J combination, a TCR clonal expansion and chaos score was defined as F50 clonal expansion divided by the chaos observed in the TCRdist matrix. Welch's t-statistics and random forest were used to reduce features to about a dozen V-J combinations, which were fed into a naive Bayes classifier. The Morisita-Horn index was used to measure how similar the thyroid and blood repertoires were. Clones were called with MiXCR by TCRdb after fastp trimmed the public reads at Q25, and only in-frame beta chains were retained. Rows are unified per CDR3 protein, each entry keeping the most common DNA and genes. For this entry, the V and J calls and clone size follow TCRdb and not the study's own pipeline. A total of 900,000 to 1,200,000 distinct CDR3 sequences appear in this sample, roughly 35% of them only once. The ten largest clones add up to approximately 12% of the sample.

CDR1 SGHTS and CDR2 YDEGEE are derived from the germline V gene. From cysteine to phenylalanine, the CDR3 is 15 amino acids long. The only DNA kept is the CDR3, 45 bases in frame from the first base. Trimming leaves V shorter by 5 bases and J shorter by 5 bases, with the junction holding 8 bases beyond the gene matches. Material for sequencing was peripheral blood or thyroid tissue (not recorded which). The V and J segments used are TRBV5-8 and TRBJ1-5, with 9 bases in between that match TRBD1. The receptor was derived from an adult man with Graves' hyperthyroidism. The nucleotide sequence is TGTGCCAGCAGGGACAGGGGAGCCCAGGATCAGCCCCAGCATTTT. This is translated as CASRDRGAQDQPQHF. Here the CDR3 is joined to the reference TRBV5-8 and TRBJ1-5 genes, and the full variable domain is: EAGVTQSPTHLIKTRGQQATLRCSPISGHTSVYWYQQALGLGLQFLLWYDEGEERNRGNFPPRFSGRQFPNYSSELNVNALELEDSALYLCASRDRGAQDQPQHFGDGTRLSIL.